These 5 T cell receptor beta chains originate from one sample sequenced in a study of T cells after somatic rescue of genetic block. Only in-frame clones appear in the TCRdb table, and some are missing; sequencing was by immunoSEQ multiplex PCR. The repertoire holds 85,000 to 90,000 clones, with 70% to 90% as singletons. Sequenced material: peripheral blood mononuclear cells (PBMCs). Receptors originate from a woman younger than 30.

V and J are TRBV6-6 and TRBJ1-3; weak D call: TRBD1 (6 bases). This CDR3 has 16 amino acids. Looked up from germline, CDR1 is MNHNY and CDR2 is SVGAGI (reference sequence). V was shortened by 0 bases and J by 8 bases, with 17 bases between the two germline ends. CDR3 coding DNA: TGTGCCAGCAGTTACTCGCGGGACAAGGAGGGCGACACCATATATTTT. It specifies CASSYSRDKEGDTIYF.

CDR3 sequence (DNA): TGCGCCAGCAGCCAAGTGAATAGCGGGAGCTTGAGGAGCCCCAATGAGCAGTTCTTC. As protein: CASSQVNSGSLRSPNEQFF. J is TRBJ2-1 and V is TRBV4-3; 9 bases map to TRBD2. The trim removed 1 base at V and 6 bases at J, leaving 16 bases unmatched. The germline CDR1 and CDR2 sequences are LGHNA and YSLEER. The CDR3 covers 19 residues.

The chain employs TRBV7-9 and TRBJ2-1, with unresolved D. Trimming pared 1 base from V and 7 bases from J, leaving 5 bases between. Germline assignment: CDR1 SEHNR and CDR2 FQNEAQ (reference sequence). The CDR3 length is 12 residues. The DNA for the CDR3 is TGTGCCAGCAGCTTAGGGGTTAATGAGCAGTTCTTC. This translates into CASSLGVNEQFF.

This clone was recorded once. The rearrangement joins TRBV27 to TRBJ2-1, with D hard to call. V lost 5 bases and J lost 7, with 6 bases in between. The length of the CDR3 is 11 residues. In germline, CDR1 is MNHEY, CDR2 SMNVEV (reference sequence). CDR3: CASSLLNEQFF. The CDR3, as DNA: TGTGCCAGCAGTCTATTGAATGAGCAGTTCTTC.

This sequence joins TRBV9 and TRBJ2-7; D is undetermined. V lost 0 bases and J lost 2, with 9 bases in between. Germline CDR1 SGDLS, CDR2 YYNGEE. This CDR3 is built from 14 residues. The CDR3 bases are TGTGCCAGCAGCGTAGAGGCGGTCCCCTACGAGCAGTACTTC. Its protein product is CASSVEAVPYEQYF.